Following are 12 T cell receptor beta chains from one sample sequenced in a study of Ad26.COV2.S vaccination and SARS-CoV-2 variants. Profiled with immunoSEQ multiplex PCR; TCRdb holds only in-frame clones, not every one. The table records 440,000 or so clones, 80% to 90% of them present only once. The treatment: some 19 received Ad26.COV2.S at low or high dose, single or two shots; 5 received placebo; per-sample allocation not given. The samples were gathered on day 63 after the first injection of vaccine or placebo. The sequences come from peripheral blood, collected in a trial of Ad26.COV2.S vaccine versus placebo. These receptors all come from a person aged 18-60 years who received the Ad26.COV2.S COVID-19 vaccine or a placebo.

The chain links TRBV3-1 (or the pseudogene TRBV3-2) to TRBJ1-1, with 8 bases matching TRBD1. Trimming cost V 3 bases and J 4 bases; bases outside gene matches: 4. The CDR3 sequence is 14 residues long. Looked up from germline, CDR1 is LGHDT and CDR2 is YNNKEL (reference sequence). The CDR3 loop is CASSQTGDGTEAFF. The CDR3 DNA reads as TGTGCCAGCAGCCAGACAGGGGATGGCACTGAAGCTTTCTTT.

The CDR3 here is CASSSGRTTSGTDTQYF. CDR3 nucleotides: TGCGCCAGCAGCTCGGGGCGGACTACAAGCGGGACAGATACGCAGTATTTT. The chain couples TRBV5-1 to TRBJ2-3; D perhaps matches TRBD2 (6 bases). The V end was cut by 3 bases, the J end by 3 bases, with 20 bases between. The CDR3 covers 17 residues. The germline gives CDR1 SGHRS, CDR2 YFSETQ.

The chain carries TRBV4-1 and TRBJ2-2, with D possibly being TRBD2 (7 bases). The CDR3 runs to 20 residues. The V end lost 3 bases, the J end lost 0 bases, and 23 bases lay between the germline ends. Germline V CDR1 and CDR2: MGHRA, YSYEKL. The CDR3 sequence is CASSQIGGRGRTPNTGELFF. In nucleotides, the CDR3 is TGCGCCAGCAGCCAGATAGGGGGGAGGGGGAGGACCCCGAACACCGGGGAGCTGTTTTTT.

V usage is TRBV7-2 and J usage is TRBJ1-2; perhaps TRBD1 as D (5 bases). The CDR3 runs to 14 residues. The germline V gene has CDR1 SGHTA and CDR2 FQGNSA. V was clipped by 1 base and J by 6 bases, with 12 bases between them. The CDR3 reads CASSLDRGENGYTF. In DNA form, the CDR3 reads TGTGCCAGCAGCTTAGATCGGGGCGAAAATGGCTACACCTTC.

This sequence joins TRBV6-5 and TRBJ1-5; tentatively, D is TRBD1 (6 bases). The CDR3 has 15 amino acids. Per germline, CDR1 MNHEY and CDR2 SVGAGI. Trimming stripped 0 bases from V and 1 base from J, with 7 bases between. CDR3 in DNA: TGTGCCAGCAGTTACTCTGACAGGAGCAATCAGCCCCAGCATTTT. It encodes CASSYSDRSNQPQHF.

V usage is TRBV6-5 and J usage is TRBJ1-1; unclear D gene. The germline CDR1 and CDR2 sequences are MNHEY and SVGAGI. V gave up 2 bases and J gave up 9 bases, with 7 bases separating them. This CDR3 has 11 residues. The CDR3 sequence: CASSYEWKAFF. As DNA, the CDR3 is TGTGCCAGCAGTTACGAGTGGAAAGCTTTCTTT.

CDR3 sequence: CASSSGTGTGAEKLFF. CDR3 bases: TGTGCCAGCAGCTCCGGTACCGGGACAGGGGCTGAAAAACTGTTTTTT. The chain has TRBV7-2 and TRBJ1-4, with 10 bases aligning to TRBD1. The CDR3 loop spans 16 amino acids. Losses at the gene ends were 4 bases for V and 7 bases for J; bases not matched to a gene: 9. In germline, CDR1 is SGHTA, CDR2 FQGNSA. Full variable domain (rest looked up from reference TRBV7-2 and TRBJ1-4): GAGVSQSPSNKVTEKGKDVELRCDPISGHTALYWYRQSLGQGLEFLIYFQGNSAPDKSGLPSDRFSAERTGGSVSTLTIQRTQQEDSAVYLCASSSGTGTGAEKLFFGSGTQLSVL.

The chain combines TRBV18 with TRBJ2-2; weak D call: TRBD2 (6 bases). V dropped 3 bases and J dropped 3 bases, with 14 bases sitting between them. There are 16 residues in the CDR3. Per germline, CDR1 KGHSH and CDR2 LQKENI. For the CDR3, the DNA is TGTGCCAGCTCACCTCAAGCGCGGAGGGACACCGGGGAGCTGTTTTTT. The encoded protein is CASSPQARRDTGELFF.

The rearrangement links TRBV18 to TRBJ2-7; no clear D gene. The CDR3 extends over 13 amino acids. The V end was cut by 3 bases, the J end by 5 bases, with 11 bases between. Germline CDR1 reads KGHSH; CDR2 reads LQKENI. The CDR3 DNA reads TGTGCCAGCTCACCGATAGGCAGCCACGAGCAGTACTTC. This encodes CASSPIGSHEQYF.

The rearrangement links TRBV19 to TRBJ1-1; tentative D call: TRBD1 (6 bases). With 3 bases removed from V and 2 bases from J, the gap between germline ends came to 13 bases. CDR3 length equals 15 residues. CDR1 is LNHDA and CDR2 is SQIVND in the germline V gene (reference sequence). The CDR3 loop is CASSIWTEPNTEAFF. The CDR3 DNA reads TGTGCCAGTAGTATCTGGACAGAACCAAACACTGAAGCTTTCTTT.

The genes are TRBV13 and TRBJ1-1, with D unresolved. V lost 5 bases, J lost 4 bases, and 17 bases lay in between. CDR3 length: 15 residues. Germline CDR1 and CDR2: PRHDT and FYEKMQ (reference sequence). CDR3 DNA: TGTGCCAGCAGCCCAACGGGCCGAATGACCACTGAAGCTTTCTTT. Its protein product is CASSPTGRMTTEAFF. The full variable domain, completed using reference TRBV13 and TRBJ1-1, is AAGVIQSPRHLIKEKRETATLKCYPIPRHDTVYWYQQGPGQDPQFLISFYEKMQSDKGSIPDRFSAQQFSDYHSELNMSSLELGDSALYFCASSPTGRMTTEAFFGQGTRLTVV.

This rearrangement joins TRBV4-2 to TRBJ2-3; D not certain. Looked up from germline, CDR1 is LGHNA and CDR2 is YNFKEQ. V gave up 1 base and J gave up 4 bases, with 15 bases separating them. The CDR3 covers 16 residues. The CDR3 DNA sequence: TGTGCCAGCAGCCAAGTGGTGAGAGTGTTAGCAGATACGCAGTATTTT. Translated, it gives CASSQVVRVLADTQYF.